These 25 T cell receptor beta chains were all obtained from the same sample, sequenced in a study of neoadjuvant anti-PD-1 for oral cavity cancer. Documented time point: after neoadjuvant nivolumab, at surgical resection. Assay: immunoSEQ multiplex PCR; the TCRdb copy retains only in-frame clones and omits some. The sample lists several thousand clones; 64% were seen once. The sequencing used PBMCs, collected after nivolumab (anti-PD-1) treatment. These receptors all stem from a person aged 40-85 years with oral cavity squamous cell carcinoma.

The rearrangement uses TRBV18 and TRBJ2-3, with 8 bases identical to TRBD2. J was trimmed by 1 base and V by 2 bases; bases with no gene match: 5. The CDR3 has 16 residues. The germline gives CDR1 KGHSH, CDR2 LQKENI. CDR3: CASSPTSRGGTDTQYF. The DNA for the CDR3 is TGTGCCAGCTCACCAACTTCGCGGGGGGGCACAGATACGCAGTATTTT.

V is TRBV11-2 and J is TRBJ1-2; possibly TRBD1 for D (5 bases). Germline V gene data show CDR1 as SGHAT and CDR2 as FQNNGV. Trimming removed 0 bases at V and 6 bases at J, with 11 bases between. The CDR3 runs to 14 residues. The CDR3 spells CASSLEGTYHGYTF. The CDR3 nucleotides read TGTGCCAGCAGCTTAGAAGGGACTTATCATGGCTACACCTTC. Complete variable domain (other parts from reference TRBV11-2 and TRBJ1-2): EAGVAQSPRYKIIEKRQSVAFWCNPISGHATLYWYQQILGQGPKLLIQFQNNGVVDDSQLPKDRFSAERLKGVDSTLKIQPAKLEDSAVYLCASSLEGTYHGYTFGSGTRLTVV.

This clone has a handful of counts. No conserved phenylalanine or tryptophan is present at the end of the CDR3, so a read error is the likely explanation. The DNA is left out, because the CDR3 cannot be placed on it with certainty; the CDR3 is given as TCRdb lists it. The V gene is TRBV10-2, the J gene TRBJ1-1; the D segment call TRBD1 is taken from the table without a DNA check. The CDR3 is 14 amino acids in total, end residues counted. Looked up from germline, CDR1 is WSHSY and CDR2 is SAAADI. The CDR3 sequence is CASSETRQQRALSL.

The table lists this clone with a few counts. This chain's CDR3 is CASRKQGGGTGGNTEAFF. The CDR3 nucleotides read TGTGCCAGTAGGAAACAGGGTGGGGGCACAGGAGGGAACACTGAAGCTTTCTTT. The chain recombines TRBV19 with TRBJ1-1; D is possibly TRBD1 (6 bases). V dropped 6 bases and J dropped 1 base, with 24 bases sitting between them. There are 18 residues in the CDR3. The V gene's germline CDR1 is LNHDA and CDR2 SQIVND (reference sequence). Combining the CDR3 with reference TRBV19 and TRBJ1-1 gives the whole variable domain DGGITQSPKYLFRKEGQNVTLSCEQNLNHDAMYWYRQDPGQGLRLIYYSQIVNDFQKGDIAEGYSVSREKKESFPLTVTSAQKNPTAFYLCASRKQGGGTGGNTEAFFGQGTRLTVV.

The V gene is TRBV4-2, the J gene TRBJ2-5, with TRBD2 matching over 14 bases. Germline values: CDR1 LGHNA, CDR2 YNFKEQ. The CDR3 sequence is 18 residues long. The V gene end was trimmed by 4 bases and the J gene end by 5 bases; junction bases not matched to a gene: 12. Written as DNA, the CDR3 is TGTGCCAGCAGCCCCGGGGGACTAGCGGGAGAAGGCGGCGAGACCCAGTACTTC. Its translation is CASSPGGLAGEGGETQYF.

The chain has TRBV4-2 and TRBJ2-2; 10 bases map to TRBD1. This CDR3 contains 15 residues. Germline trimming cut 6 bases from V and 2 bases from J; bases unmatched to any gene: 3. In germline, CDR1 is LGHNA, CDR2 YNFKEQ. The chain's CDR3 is CASRMTGGNTGELFF. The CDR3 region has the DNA TGTGCCAGCAGGATGACAGGGGGCAACACCGGGGAGCTGTTTTTT.

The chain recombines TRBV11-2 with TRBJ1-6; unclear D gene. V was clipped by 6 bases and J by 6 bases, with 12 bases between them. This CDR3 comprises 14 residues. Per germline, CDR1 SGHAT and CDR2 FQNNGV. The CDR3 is CASSAEAGNSPLHF. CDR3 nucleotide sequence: TGTGCCAGCAGTGCGGAGGCGGGTAATTCACCCCTCCACTTT.

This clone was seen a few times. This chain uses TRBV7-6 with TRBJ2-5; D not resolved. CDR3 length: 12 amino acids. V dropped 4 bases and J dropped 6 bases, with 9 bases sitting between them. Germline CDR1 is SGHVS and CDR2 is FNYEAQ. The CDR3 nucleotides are TGTGCCAGCAGCTCGACCCCCCAGACCCAGTACTTC. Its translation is CASSSTPQTQYF. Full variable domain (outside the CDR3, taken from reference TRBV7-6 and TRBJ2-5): GAGVSQSPRYKVTKRGQDVALRCDPISGHVSLYWYRQALGQGPEFLTYFNYEAQQDKSGLPNDRFSAERPEGSISTLTIQRTEQRDSAMYRCASSSTPQTQYFGPGTRLLVL.

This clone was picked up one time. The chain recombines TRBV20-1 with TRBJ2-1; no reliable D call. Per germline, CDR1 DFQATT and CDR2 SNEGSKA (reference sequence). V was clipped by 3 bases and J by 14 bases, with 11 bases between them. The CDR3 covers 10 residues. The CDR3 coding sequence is TGCAGTGCTAGTAATTCGTGGGAGTTCTTC. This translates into CSASNSWEFF.

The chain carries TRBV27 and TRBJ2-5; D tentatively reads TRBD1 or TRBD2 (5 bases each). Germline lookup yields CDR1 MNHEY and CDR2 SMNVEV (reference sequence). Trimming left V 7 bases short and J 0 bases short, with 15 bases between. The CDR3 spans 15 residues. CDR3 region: CASTLKGTNQETQYF. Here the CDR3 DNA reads TGTGCCAGCACCCTGAAAGGGACCAACCAAGAGACCCAGTACTTC.

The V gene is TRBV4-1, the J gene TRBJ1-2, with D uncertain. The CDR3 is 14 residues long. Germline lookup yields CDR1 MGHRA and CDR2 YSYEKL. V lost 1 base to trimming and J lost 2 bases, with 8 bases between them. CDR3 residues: CASSQVGRNYGYTF. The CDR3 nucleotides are TGCGCCAGCAGCCAAGTTGGACGGAACTATGGCTACACCTTC.

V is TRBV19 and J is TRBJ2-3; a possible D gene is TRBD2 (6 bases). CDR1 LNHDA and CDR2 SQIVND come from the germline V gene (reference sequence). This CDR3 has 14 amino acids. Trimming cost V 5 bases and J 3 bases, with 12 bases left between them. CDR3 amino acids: CASSWGEGTDTQYF. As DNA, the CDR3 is TGTGCCAGTAGTTGGGGGGAAGGAACAGATACGCAGTATTTT. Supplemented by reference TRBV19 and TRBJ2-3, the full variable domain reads DGGITQSPKYLFRKEGQNVTLSCEQNLNHDAMYWYRQDPGQGLRLIYYSQIVNDFQKGDIAEGYSVSREKKESFPLTVTSAQKNPTAFYLCASSWGEGTDTQYFGPGTRLTVL.

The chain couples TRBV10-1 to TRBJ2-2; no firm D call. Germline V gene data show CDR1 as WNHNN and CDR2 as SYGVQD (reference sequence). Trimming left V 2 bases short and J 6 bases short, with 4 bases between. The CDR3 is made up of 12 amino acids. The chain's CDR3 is CASSEPPGELFF. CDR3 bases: TGCGCCAGCAGTGAGCCGCCCGGGGAGCTGTTTTTT.

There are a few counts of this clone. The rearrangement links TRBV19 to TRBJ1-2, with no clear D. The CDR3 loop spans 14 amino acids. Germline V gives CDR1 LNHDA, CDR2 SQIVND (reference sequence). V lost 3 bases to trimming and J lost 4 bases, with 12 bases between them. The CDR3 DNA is TGTGCCAGTAGTATCCATATCGTATCCTATGGCTACACCTTC. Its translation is CASSIHIVSYGYTF.

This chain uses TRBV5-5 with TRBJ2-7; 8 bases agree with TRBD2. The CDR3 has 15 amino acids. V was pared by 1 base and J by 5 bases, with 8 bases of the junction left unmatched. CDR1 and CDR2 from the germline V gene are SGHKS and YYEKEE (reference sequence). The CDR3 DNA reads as TGTGCCAGCAGCTTGTATCGGGGGGGCAGCGACGAGCAGTACTTC. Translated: CASSLYRGGSDEQYF.

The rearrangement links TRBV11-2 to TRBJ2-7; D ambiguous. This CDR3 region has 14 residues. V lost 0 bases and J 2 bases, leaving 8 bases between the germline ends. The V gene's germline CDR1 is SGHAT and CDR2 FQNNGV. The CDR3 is CASSLEVGTYEQYF. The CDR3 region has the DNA TGTGCCAGCAGCTTAGAAGTAGGGACCTACGAGCAGTACTTC.

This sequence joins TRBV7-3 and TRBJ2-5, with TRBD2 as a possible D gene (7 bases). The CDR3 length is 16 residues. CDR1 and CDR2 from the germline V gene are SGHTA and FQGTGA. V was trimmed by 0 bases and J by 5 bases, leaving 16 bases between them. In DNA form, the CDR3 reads TGTGCCAGCAGCTTAACCGGGGGCGGGAGAGGTGAGACCCAGTACTTC. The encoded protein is CASSLTGGGRGETQYF.

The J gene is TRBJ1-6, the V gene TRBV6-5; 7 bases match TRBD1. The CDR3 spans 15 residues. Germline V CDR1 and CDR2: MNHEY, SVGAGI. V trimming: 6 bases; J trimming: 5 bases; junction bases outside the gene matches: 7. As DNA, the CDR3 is TGTGCCAGCAGACGACGGACAGGAGATAATTCACCCCTCCACTTT. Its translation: CASRRRTGDNSPLHF.

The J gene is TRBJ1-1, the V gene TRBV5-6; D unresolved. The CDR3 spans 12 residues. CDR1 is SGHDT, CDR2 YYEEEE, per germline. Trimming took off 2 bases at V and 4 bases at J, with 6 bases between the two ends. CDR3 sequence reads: CASSLPSTEAFF. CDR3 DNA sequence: TGTGCCAGCAGCTTACCGTCCACTGAAGCTTTCTTT.

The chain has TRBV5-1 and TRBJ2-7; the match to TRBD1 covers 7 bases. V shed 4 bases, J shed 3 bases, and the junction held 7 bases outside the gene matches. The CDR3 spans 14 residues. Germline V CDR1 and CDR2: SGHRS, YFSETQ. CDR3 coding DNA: TGCGCCAGCAGCAAAACACAGGGGAACTACGAGCAGTACTTC. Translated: CASSKTQGNYEQYF.

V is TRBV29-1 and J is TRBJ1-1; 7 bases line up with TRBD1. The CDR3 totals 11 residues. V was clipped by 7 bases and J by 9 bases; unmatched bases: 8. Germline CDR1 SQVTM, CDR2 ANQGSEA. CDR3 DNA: TGCAGCGCCACCGACAGGGTTAAAGCTTTCTTT. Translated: CSATDRVKAFF.

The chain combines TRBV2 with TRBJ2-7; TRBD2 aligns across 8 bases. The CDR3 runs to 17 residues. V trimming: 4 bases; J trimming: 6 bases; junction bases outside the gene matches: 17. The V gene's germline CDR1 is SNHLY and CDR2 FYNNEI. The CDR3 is CASSASSSGLGSGEQYF. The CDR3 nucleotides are TGTGCCAGCAGTGCTTCGAGTTCGGGACTAGGTTCCGGCGAGCAGTACTTC.

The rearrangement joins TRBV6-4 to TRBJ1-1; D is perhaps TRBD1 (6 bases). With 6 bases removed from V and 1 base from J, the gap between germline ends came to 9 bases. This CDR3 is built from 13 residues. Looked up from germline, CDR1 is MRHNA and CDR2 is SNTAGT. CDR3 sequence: CASSVGQNTEAFF. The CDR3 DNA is TGTGCCAGCAGCGTGGGACAGAACACTGAAGCTTTCTTT.

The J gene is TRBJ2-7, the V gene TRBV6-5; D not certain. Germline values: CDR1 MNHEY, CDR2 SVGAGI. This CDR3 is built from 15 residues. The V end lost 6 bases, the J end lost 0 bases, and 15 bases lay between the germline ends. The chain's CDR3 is CASSRQTVSSYEQYF. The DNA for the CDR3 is TGTGCCAGCAGCCGCCAGACGGTTAGCTCCTACGAGCAGTACTTC.

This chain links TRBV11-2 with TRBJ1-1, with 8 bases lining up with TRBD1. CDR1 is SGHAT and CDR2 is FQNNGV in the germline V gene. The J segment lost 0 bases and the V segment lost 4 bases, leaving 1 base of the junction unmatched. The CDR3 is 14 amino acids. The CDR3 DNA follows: TGTGCCAGCAGCTCAGGGGGCATGAACACTGAAGCTTTCTTT. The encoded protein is CASSSGGMNTEAFF.